Listed here are 21 T cell receptor beta chains from one sample, sequenced in a study of cytomegalovirus exposure and HLA in healthy donors. The table came from immunoSEQ multiplex PCR; TCRdb's copy has only in-frame clones and leaves some out. The sample contains 55,000 to 75,000 clones, about 89% of which appear only once. The specimen sequenced was PBMCs. Every receptor here comes from a man aged 18 to 29 in good health and CMV-seronegative.

The rearrangement links TRBV6-6 to TRBJ1-1; no clear D gene. The CDR3 consists of 15 residues. Germline assignment: CDR1 MNHNY and CDR2 SVGAGI (reference sequence). V was pared by 9 bases and J by 0 bases, with 17 bases between. The CDR3, as DNA: TGTGCCAGTTTCCCTGGAGGTACCTTGAACACTGAAGCTTTCTTT. The encoded protein is CASFPGGTLNTEAFF.

This chain links TRBV29-1 with TRBJ2-5; D is uncertain. Germline loops: CDR1 SQVTM, CDR2 ANQGSEA. Trimming stripped 7 bases from V and 4 bases from J, with 10 bases between. This CDR3 spans 11 amino acids. The CDR3 reads CSASSGETQYF. The CDR3 DNA reads as TGCAGCGCATCATCGGGAGAGACCCAGTACTTC.

This clone occurred once. V is TRBV15 and J is TRBJ2-1; 9 bases line up with TRBD2. Germline V gene sequence: CDR1 LNHNV, CDR2 YYDKDF (reference sequence). This CDR3 is built from 15 residues. With V trimmed by 1 base and J by 8 bases, 6 bases remained unmatched. The CDR3 DNA is TGTGCCACCAGCAGAGTGGCGGGAGGGCCTTATGAGCAGTTCTTC. Encoded protein: CATSRVAGGPYEQFF.

This rearrangement joins TRBV28 to TRBJ1-1; TRBD1 matches 7 bases. Trimming at V came to 7 bases and at J to 5 bases, leaving 19 bases not matched to a gene. CDR1 MDHEN and CDR2 SYDVKM come from the germline V gene. The CDR3 extends over 17 amino acids. The CDR3 protein is CASKVTGSGTATTEAFF. CDR3 DNA: TGTGCCAGCAAGGTAACGGGATCCGGGACAGCGACAACTGAAGCTTTCTTT.

This clone is labeled medium-sized. The chain has TRBV4-3 and TRBJ1-2; no clear D gene. Looked up from germline, CDR1 is LGHNA and CDR2 is YSLEER. The V and J ends lost 1 base and 7 bases respectively, with 16 bases between them. The CDR3 extends over 15 amino acids. The chain's CDR3 is CASSQGDRGTGGYTF. The CDR3 region has the DNA TGCGCCAGCAGCCAAGGGGATCGGGGAACGGGTGGCTACACCTTC.

The gene calls are TRBV6-1 and TRBJ1-1, with unresolved D. The germline V gene encodes CDR1 MNHNS and CDR2 SASEGT. CDR3 length: 10 amino acids. V lost 5 bases, J lost 5 bases, and 3 bases lay in between. The CDR3 DNA is TGTGCCAGCAGTTTAACTGAAGCTTTCTTT. It encodes CASSLTEAFF.

CDR3 in DNA: TGTGCCAGCAGCCCCCGGAAGCGCCGAGAGCTTAACATTCAGTACTTC. This sequence encodes CASSPRKRRELNIQYF. The V and J genes are TRBV7-2 and TRBJ2-4; unclear D gene. This CDR3 region has 16 residues. Germline CDR1 reads SGHTA; CDR2 reads FQGNSA. V dropped 5 bases and J dropped 7 bases, with 21 bases sitting between them.

The rearrangement uses TRBV23-1 and TRBJ1-1, with unresolved D. TRBV23-1 is an ORF; its function is uncertain. The V end lost 0 bases, the J end lost 0 bases, and 8 bases lay between the germline ends. The CDR3 has 15 amino acids. CDR3 bases: TGCGCCAGCAGTCAATCGACAAGGCTGAACACTGAAGCTTTCTTT. Protein sequence: CASSQSTRLNTEAFF.

J is TRBJ2-2 and V is TRBV5-5, with D maybe TRBD2 (5 bases). CDR3 length: 11 residues. From germline, CDR1 is SGHKS and CDR2 YYEKEE (reference sequence). Trimming took off 7 bases at V and 4 bases at J, with 5 bases between the two ends. For the CDR3, the DNA is TGTGCCAGCGAGGGCACCGGGGAGCTGTTTTTT. As protein: CASEGTGELFF. Looking up the rest from reference TRBV5-5 and TRBJ2-2 gives the full variable domain: DAGVTQSPTHLIKTRGQQVTLRCSPISGHKSVSWYQQVLGQGPQFIFQYYEKEERGRGNFPDRFSARQFPNYSSELNVNALLLGDSALYLCASEGTGELFFGEGSRLTVL.

The chain has TRBV28 and TRBJ1-4; 7 bases fit TRBD1. Germline CDR1 is MDHEN and CDR2 is SYDVKM. The ends lost 7 bases at V and 10 bases at J; junction bases unmatched: 12. The CDR3 is made up of 14 amino acids. Written as DNA, the CDR3 is TGTGCCAGCACCACGACAGGGACCTGGGGAAAACTGTTTTTT. Translation: CASTTTGTWGKLFF.

The rearrangement uses TRBV7-2 and TRBJ2-5; tentative D call: TRBD2 (6 bases). CDR1 and CDR2 (germline): SGHTA, FQGNSA. V lost 2 bases and J lost 7, with 23 bases in between. The CDR3 extends over 17 amino acids. The CDR3, as DNA: TGTGCCAGCAGCTTAAGTAGGGGTACAGGAGGGAGTAGGACCCAGTACTTC. Its translation is CASSLSRGTGGSRTQYF.

The rearrangement joins TRBV18 to TRBJ2-7; D is unresolved. The germline gives CDR1 KGHSH, CDR2 LQKENI. V lost 2 bases, J lost 6 bases, and 23 bases lay in between. CDR3 length: 17 residues. CDR3: CASSPTPVPENIVEQYF. The CDR3 DNA is TGTGCCAGCTCACCAACTCCGGTCCCCGAGAATATAGTCGAGCAGTACTTC.

The V and J genes are TRBV5-6 and TRBJ1-1; D gene ambiguous. The germline V gene has CDR1 SGHDT and CDR2 YYEEEE. CDR3 length: 14 residues. The V gene lost 0 bases and the J gene lost 1 base, with 7 bases spanning the gap. The CDR3 nucleotides are TGTGCCAGCAGCTTGGGAGCTAAGAACACTGAAGCTTTCTTT. Its protein product is CASSLGAKNTEAFF. Complete variable domain (other parts from reference TRBV5-6 and TRBJ1-1): DAGVTQSPTHLIKTRGQQVTLRCSPKSGHDTVSWYQQALGQGPQFIFQYYEEEERQRGNFPDRFSGHQFPNYSSELNVNALLLGDSALYLCASSLGAKNTEAFFGQGTRLTVV.

The rearrangement uses TRBV18 and TRBJ1-1; 7 positions match TRBD1. CDR3 size: 15 residues. V shed 8 bases and J 1 base; nucleotides not matched to a gene: 10. The V gene's germline CDR1 is KGHSH and CDR2 LQKENI. CDR3 residues: CASARVGQANTEAFF. For the CDR3, the DNA is TGTGCCAGCGCCCGGGTTGGACAGGCGAACACTGAAGCTTTCTTT.

The gene calls are TRBV9 and TRBJ2-5; the match to TRBD2 covers 11 bases. The CDR3 is 17 residues long. Germline V gene lookup returns CDR1 SGDLS and CDR2 YYNGEE. The ends lost 0 bases at V and 2 bases at J; junction bases unmatched: 6. In DNA form, the CDR3 reads TGTGCCAGCAGCGTAGCTACGGGGACTAGCGGACAAGAGACCCAGTACTTC. Amino acid sequence: CASSVATGTSGQETQYF.

The chain links TRBV7-8 to TRBJ2-7; maybe TRBD2 (5 bases). This CDR3 comprises 12 residues. Germline values: CDR1 SGHVS, CDR2 FQNEAQ. Deletions cut 3 bases from V and 12 bases from J, with 15 bases between. In nucleotides, the CDR3 is TGTGCCAGCAGCTTGCTAGCCGGATTTAGGTACTTC. Residues: CASSLLAGFRYF.

The chain combines TRBV4-2 with TRBJ2-1, with 7 bases fitting TRBD2. The CDR3 has 16 residues. Unmatched junction bases numbered 9, after V lost 0 bases and J lost 7 bases. Germline CDR1 LGHNA, CDR2 YNFKEQ. CDR3 loop: CASSQELLAIGNEQFF. CDR3 DNA: TGTGCCAGCAGCCAAGAACTACTAGCGATAGGGAATGAGCAGTTCTTC.

The J gene is TRBJ2-7, the V gene TRBV18; D ambiguous. The V gene's germline CDR1 is KGHSH and CDR2 LQKENI. The germline V and J ends were trimmed by 3 bases and 0 bases, with 12 bases remaining between them. This CDR3 has 15 amino acids. CDR3 nucleotides: TGTGCCAGCTCACCGAGTCCGGTTAGCTCCTACGAGCAGTACTTC. It is translated as CASSPSPVSSYEQYF.

This chain uses TRBV28 with TRBJ1-4; 7 nucleotides match TRBD1. The CDR3 runs 15 residues. The germline V gene encodes CDR1 MDHEN and CDR2 SYDVKM. The trim removed 6 bases at V and 4 bases at J, leaving 8 bases unmatched. The DNA for the CDR3 is TGTGCCAGCAGCGCACCGGACAGGCTTAATGAAAAACTGTTTTTT. Translation: CASSAPDRLNEKLFF.

The sample holds one count of this clone. The chain joins TRBV6-1 to TRBJ1-4, with a weak D call TRBD1 (5 bases). The CDR3 extends over 14 amino acids. CDR1 is MNHNS, CDR2 SASEGT, per germline. The V end lost 5 bases, the J end lost 7 bases, and 14 bases lay between the germline ends. The CDR3 bases are TGTGCCAGCAGTCCCAGGGAGGTAGCTGAAAAACTGTTTTTT. Its protein is CASSPREVAEKLFF.

This clone was seen just once. The J gene is TRBJ1-2, the V gene TRBV2; weak D call: TRBD1 (5 bases). V was shortened by 3 bases and J by 4 bases, with 6 bases between the two germline ends. The CDR3 covers 12 residues. The germline gives CDR1 SNHLY, CDR2 FYNNEI. CDR3: CASSDDSYGYTF. CDR3 sequence (DNA): TGTGCCAGCAGTGACGACAGCTATGGCTACACCTTC.